The 9 T cell receptor beta chains given below trace back to one sample, sequenced in a study of STAT5B mutations in CD4+ large granular lymphocyte leukemia. Profiling relied on immunoSEQ multiplex PCR, and the TCRdb table lists in-frame clones only, not all of them. Of under 55,000 clones in the sample, 80% to 90% are singletons; the top ten hold 2.6%. Sequenced input: CD4+ T cells from blood buffy coats. The receptors were gathered from a human donor in good health.

The CDR3 nucleotides read TGTGCCAGTAGTATACGACAGGGGTTCAGAGTTGAGACCCAGTACTTC. This encodes CASSIRQGFRVETQYF. This sequence joins TRBV19 and TRBJ2-5; 8 nucleotides align to TRBD1. V was pared by 2 bases and J by 5 bases, with 10 bases of the junction left unmatched. There are 16 residues in the CDR3. Per germline, CDR1 LNHDA and CDR2 SQIVND (reference sequence).

The chain recombines TRBV19 with TRBJ1-4, with D possibly matching TRBD1 (5 bases). The CDR3 has 14 amino acids. Between the trimmed V and J ends, which lost 8 bases and 10 bases, there was a span of 20 bases. Looked up from germline, CDR1 is LNHDA and CDR2 is SQIVND (reference sequence). DNA of the CDR3: TGTGCCAGTTCACTGGGGGAGGACGCGGTAAAACTGTTTTTT. Protein: CASSLGEDAVKLFF. The entire variable domain, with the rest obtained from reference TRBV19 and TRBJ1-4, is as follows: DGGITQSPKYLFRKEGQNVTLSCEQNLNHDAMYWYRQDPGQGLRLIYYSQIVNDFQKGDIAEGYSVSREKKESFPLTVTSAQKNPTAFYLCASSLGEDAVKLFFGSGTQLSVL.

This chain uses TRBV12-5 with TRBJ2-2, with no clear D. Germline values: CDR1 LGHNT, CDR2 FRNRAP. V was cut by 1 base and J by 5 bases, with 11 bases left in between. The CDR3 has 15 amino acids. The CDR3: CASGLGELQTGELFF. CDR3 in DNA: TGTGCTAGTGGTTTGGGGGAACTTCAGACCGGGGAGCTGTTTTTT.

The chain uses TRBV7-2 and TRBJ2-7, with D possibly TRBD2 on 5 matching bases. The germline CDR1 and CDR2 sequences are SGHTA and FQGNSA. The CDR3 has 14 amino acids. V gave up 5 bases and J gave up 0 bases, with 11 bases separating them. The CDR3 DNA reads as TGTGCCAGCAGCCTTAGCGCCGTCTCCTACGAGCAGTACTTC. Translated: CASSLSAVSYEQYF.

The chain employs TRBV6-6 and TRBJ2-5, with 8 bases aligning to TRBD2. This CDR3 has 15 amino acids. The V and J ends lost 6 bases and 5 bases, in that order; junction bases with no gene match: 11. Germline loops: CDR1 MNHNY, CDR2 SVGAGI (reference sequence). CDR3 region: CASRALAGGGETQYF. The CDR3 nucleotides are TGTGCCAGCAGAGCGTTGGCGGGAGGAGGGGAGACCCAGTACTTC.

The V gene is TRBV19, the J gene TRBJ2-1; 11 bases match TRBD2. The CDR3 consists of 15 residues. Germline CDR1 is LNHDA and CDR2 is SQIVND (reference sequence). Trimming removed 5 bases from V and 8 bases from J; junction bases left unmatched: 8. CDR3 nucleotides: TGTGCCAGTAGTTTGTTAGCGGGAGGGCCACATGAGCAGTTCTTC. Translating gives CASSLLAGGPHEQFF. Combining the CDR3 with reference TRBV19 and TRBJ2-1 gives the whole variable domain DGGITQSPKYLFRKEGQNVTLSCEQNLNHDAMYWYRQDPGQGLRLIYYSQIVNDFQKGDIAEGYSVSREKKESFPLTVTSAQKNPTAFYLCASSLLAGGPHEQFFGPGTRLTVL.

V usage is TRBV19 and J usage is TRBJ2-2; either TRBD1 or TRBD2 may fit D (5 bases each). Trimming pared 5 bases from V and 4 bases from J, leaving 14 bases between. The CDR3 sequence is 15 residues long. From germline, CDR1 is LNHDA and CDR2 SQIVND (reference sequence). This CDR3 is CASSRIGTFTGELFF. In DNA, the CDR3 is TGTGCCAGTAGTCGCATCGGGACGTTCACCGGGGAGCTGTTTTTT.

The V gene is TRBV7-2, the J gene TRBJ2-7; possibly TRBD1 for D (5 bases). The CDR3 is made up of 14 amino acids. Trimming shortened V by 3 bases and J by 0 bases, and 9 bases separated the two germline ends. Germline V CDR1 and CDR2: SGHTA, FQGNSA. CDR3 sequence: CASSFQGYSYEQYF. CDR3 bases: TGTGCCAGCAGCTTCCAGGGATACTCCTACGAGCAGTACTTC.

The chain has TRBV4-2 and TRBJ2-1, with D possibly being TRBD2 (5 bases). V lost 1 base and J 1 base, leaving 11 bases between the germline ends. Germline lookup yields CDR1 LGHNA and CDR2 YNFKEQ. CDR3 length: 16 residues. The CDR3 is CASSQVGGLSYNEQFF. In nucleotides, the CDR3 is TGTGCCAGCAGCCAAGTAGGCGGGTTATCCTACAATGAGCAGTTCTTC.